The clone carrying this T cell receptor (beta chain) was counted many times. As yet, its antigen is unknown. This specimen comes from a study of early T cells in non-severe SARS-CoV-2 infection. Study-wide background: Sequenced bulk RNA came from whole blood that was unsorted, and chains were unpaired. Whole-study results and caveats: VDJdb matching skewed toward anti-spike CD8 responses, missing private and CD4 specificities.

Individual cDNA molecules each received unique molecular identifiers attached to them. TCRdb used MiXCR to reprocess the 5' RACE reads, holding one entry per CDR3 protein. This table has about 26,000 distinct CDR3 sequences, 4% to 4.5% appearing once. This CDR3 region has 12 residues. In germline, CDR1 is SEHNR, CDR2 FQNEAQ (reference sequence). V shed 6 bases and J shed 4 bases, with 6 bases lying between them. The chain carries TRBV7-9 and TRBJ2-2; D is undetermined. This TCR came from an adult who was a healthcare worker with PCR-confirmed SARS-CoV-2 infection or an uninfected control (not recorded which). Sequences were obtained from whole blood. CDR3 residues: CASSPLTGELFF. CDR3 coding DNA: TGTGCCAGCAGTCCCCTCACCGGGGAGCTGTTTTTT.